The subject of this entry is one T cell receptor (beta chain). This sample was taken from a study of blood T cell repertoires in COVID-19. Data came from immunoSEQ multiplex PCR; TCRdb stores just in-frame clones and leaves some out. The table lists around 96,000 clones, roughly 95% of them singletons. Germline V CDR1 and CDR2: KGHSH, LQKENI. This CDR3 is 15 amino acids long. Trimming took 4 bases from V and 0 from J, leaving 12 bases between them. This chain joins TRBV18 and TRBJ1-1; unclear D gene. This sequence was found in a human donor with active COVID-19. The donor label of this sample is uncertain. Material: peripheral blood. For the CDR3, the DNA is TGTGCCAGCTCACTGGGCGCGGGGATGAACACTGAAGCTTTCTTT. Encoded protein: CASSLGAGMNTEAFF.